Below are 9 T cell receptor beta chains sequenced from a single sample in a study of neurological immune-mediated disorders. Via MiXCR, TCRdb re-called the 5' RACE reads, giving one row per CDR3 protein. The sample carries tens of thousands of distinct CDR3 sequences, 2.5% to 3% recorded once. The source material was PBMCs. All receptors derive from a woman aged 25 to 39 with multiple sclerosis.

In this sample, this clonotype turned up many times. The rearrangement uses TRBV15 and TRBJ2-7; D might be TRBD2 (6 bases). Germline values: CDR1 LNHNV, CDR2 YYDKDF (reference sequence). Trimming left V 1 base short and J 7 bases short, with 14 bases between. The CDR3 has 14 amino acids. The CDR3 protein is CATSRVTRREEQYF. As DNA, the CDR3 is TGTGCCACCAGCAGAGTAACTAGGAGGGAAGAGCAGTACTTC. Combining the CDR3 with reference TRBV15 and TRBJ2-7 gives the whole variable domain DAMVIQNPRYQVTQFGKPVTLSCSQTLNHNVMYWYQQKSSQAPKLLFHYYDKDFNNEADTPDNFQSRRPNTSFCFLDIRSPGLGDTAMYLCATSRVTRREEQYFGPGTRLTVT.

This clonotype was picked up many times. The CDR3 protein is CSATDRAGLPSYEQYF. The CDR3, as DNA: TGCAGTGCCACGGACAGGGCGGGACTCCCCTCCTACGAGCAGTACTTC. J is TRBJ2-7 and V is TRBV20-1; the match to TRBD1 covers 8 bases. CDR3 size: 16 residues. Per the germline V gene, CDR1 is DFQATT and CDR2 is SNEGSKA (reference sequence). After removal of 6 bases from V and 0 bases from J, the junction contained 13 bases not matched to a gene.

Worth noting for this clonotype: With a much larger clone just one base away, this may be a read error. The chain uses TRBV14 and TRBJ1-1; no clear D. CDR1 is SGHDN and CDR2 is FVKESK in the germline V gene. This CDR3 spans 14 amino acids. CDR3 sequence reads: CASSQQPVNTAAFF. CDR3 bases: TGTGCCAGCAGCCAACAGCCCGTGAACACTGCAGCTTTCTTT.

This clonotype was found many times. V and J are TRBV4-3 and TRBJ2-7, with a tentative D call TRBD1 (6 bases). Germline V gives CDR1 LGHNA, CDR2 YSLEER. V was shortened by 0 bases and J by 5 bases, with 17 bases between the two germline ends. The CDR3 runs to 16 residues. The CDR3 sequence: CASSQDFTSGADEQYF. The CDR3 bases are TGCGCCAGCAGCCAAGATTTTACTTCAGGGGCCGACGAGCAGTACTTC.

In its sample, this clonotype was seen many times. The chain recombines TRBV12-3 or TRBV12-4 with TRBJ2-2; TRBD2 aligns across 10 bases. The CDR3 spans 15 residues. Trimming removed 6 bases from V and 3 bases from J; junction bases left unmatched: 4. In DNA form, the CDR3 reads TGTGCCAGCAGACAGCGGGAGGGCCACACCGGGGAGCTGTTTTTT. Its protein is CASRQREGHTGELFF.

This clonotype appeared many times. V usage is TRBV7-2 and J usage is TRBJ1-1; D call uncertain. The CDR3 extends over 14 amino acids. Trimming stripped 4 bases from V and 1 base from J, with 10 bases between. Germline CDR1 and CDR2: SGHTA and FQGNSA. CDR3 in DNA: TGTGCCAGCAGCTCACTCCGCAAGAACACTGAAGCTTTCTTT. This codes for CASSSLRKNTEAFF.

In its sample, this clonotype was seen many times. The chain links TRBV29-1 to TRBJ1-2; maybe TRBD1 (6 bases). This CDR3 is built from 11 residues. Trimming cost V 5 bases and J 4 bases, with 8 bases left between them. Germline values: CDR1 SQVTM, CDR2 ANQGSEA. The CDR3 bases are TGCAGCGTTTGGGGGCTCTATGGCTACACCTTC. Its protein product is CSVWGLYGYTF.

Many counts were recorded for this clonotype. V and J are TRBV9 and TRBJ2-7; D perhaps matches TRBD2 (6 bases). The germline CDR1 and CDR2 sequences are SGDLS and YYNGEE. This CDR3 has 15 residues. The V gene lost 3 bases and the J gene lost 6 bases, with 19 bases spanning the gap. This CDR3 reads CASSAPGTQAGEQYF. The CDR3 coding sequence is TGTGCCAGCAGCGCCCCCGGGACTCAGGCGGGCGAGCAGTACTTC.

This clonotype came up many times. The chain recombines TRBV7-6 with TRBJ1-3; 7 bases match TRBD1. The V gene end was trimmed by 5 bases and the J gene end by 2 bases; junction bases not matched to a gene: 3. Germline lookup yields CDR1 SGHVS and CDR2 FNYEAQ. This CDR3 contains 14 residues. CDR3: CASSPTGTGNTIYF. CDR3 coding DNA: TGTGCCAGCAGCCCGACAGGGACTGGAAACACCATATATTTT.